The sequence of this TCR beta chain was determined in a study of technical replicates of blood from a few donors. Method: immunoSEQ multiplex PCR; TCRdb's copy keeps in-frame clones and lacks some. Of about 75,000 clones listed, approximately 97% are singletons. The CDR3 contains 14 residues. CDR1 is SGHKS and CDR2 is YYEKEE in the germline V gene (reference sequence). V shed 0 bases and J shed 2 bases, with 9 bases lying between them. The receptor's source is a human donor in good health. The chain couples TRBV5-5 to TRBJ2-7, with D tentatively TRBD2 (6 bases). The sample taken for sequencing was T cells isolated from PBMCs. This CDR3 is CASSLARGTYEQYF. For the CDR3, the DNA is TGTGCCAGCAGCTTGGCTCGGGGGACCTACGAGCAGTACTTC.